The 7 T cell receptor beta chains given below trace back to one sample, sequenced in a study of T cell changes during pregnancy in multiple sclerosis. Data came from immunoSEQ multiplex PCR; TCRdb stores just in-frame clones and leaves some out. The sample has about 40,000 clones, around 90% seen once. The source was CD4+ T cells from peripheral blood mononuclear cells, collected in the third trimester of pregnancy. These receptors were obtained from a female donor with multiple sclerosis, enrolled in a pregnancy study.

This chain joins TRBV7-6 and TRBJ2-1, with 8 bases that match TRBD1. J gave up 2 bases and V 0 bases, and 6 bases lay outside the gene matches. This CDR3 comprises 17 residues. Germline V gene lookup returns CDR1 SGHVS and CDR2 FNYEAQ. The CDR3 sequence is CASSLASGGDTYNEQFF. CDR3 nucleotides: TGTGCCAGCAGCTTAGCGTCAGGGGGCGATACCTACAATGAGCAGTTCTTC.

The V and J genes are TRBV6-6 and TRBJ1-5; no clear D gene. V was cut by 6 bases and J by 6 bases, with 21 bases left in between. The CDR3 extends over 16 amino acids. The germline gives CDR1 MNHNY, CDR2 SVGAGI (reference sequence). The CDR3 DNA reads TGTGCCAGCAGCTCCCCTACCGGGTCGATTGGTCAGCCCCAGCATTTT. Its translation is CASSSPTGSIGQPQHF.

This clone was picked up one time. The genes are TRBV28 and TRBJ2-7; TRBD2 agrees at 9 bases. V shed 6 bases and J 3 bases; nucleotides not matched to a gene: 9. Germline CDR1 MDHEN, CDR2 SYDVKM. This CDR3 spans 15 amino acids. Written as DNA, the CDR3 is TGTGCCAGCAGCGAAAGGACTAGCGCGAGCTACGAGCAGTACTTC. Encoded protein: CASSERTSASYEQYF.

The chain uses TRBV5-4 and TRBJ2-1; 9 bases align to TRBD1. Per germline, CDR1 SGHNT and CDR2 YYREEE (reference sequence). The CDR3 spans 14 residues. With V trimmed by 7 bases and J by 2 bases, 4 bases remained unmatched. The CDR3 DNA reads TGTGCCAGCGAGACAGGGGGACCCTACAATGAGCAGTTCTTC. Translation gives CASETGGPYNEQFF.

The V and J genes are TRBV6-1 and TRBJ1-5; the D gene is possibly TRBD1 (5 bases). The CDR3 has 14 amino acids. V was cut by 4 bases and J by 4 bases, with 11 bases left in between. In germline, CDR1 is MNHNS, CDR2 SASEGT. In DNA form, the CDR3 reads TGTGCCAGCAGTGCACAGTCAGGGAATCAGCCCCAGCATTTT. Its protein is CASSAQSGNQPQHF.

This rearrangement joins TRBV15 to TRBJ1-3, with 7 nucleotides matching TRBD1. CDR3 length: 16 residues. Germline-derived CDR1 and CDR2 are LNHNV and YYDKDF (reference sequence). Unmatched junction bases numbered 9, after V lost 4 bases and J lost 3 bases. The CDR3 bases are TGTGCCACCAGCAAGGTAATAGGGGGCCGTGGAAACACCATATATTTT. This encodes CATSKVIGGRGNTIYF.

The rearrangement uses TRBV28 and TRBJ1-2, with 7 bases identical to TRBD1. V lost 2 bases to trimming and J lost 1 base; unmatched junction nucleotides: 4. From germline, CDR1 is MDHEN and CDR2 SYDVKM. This CDR3 spans 15 amino acids. The DNA for the CDR3 is TGTGCCAGCAGTTTAGGGGGGACAGTTAACTATGGCTACACCTTC. As protein: CASSLGGTVNYGYTF.